The 4 T cell receptor beta chains below were found in one sample sequenced in a study of shared clonotypes between healthy human individuals. Sequencing was performed with immunoSEQ multiplex PCR; in TCRdb, only in-frame clones are kept and a portion is missing. The sample records approximately 530,000 clones, 90% to 97% being singletons. The sequenced sample consisted of naive CD4+ T cells sorted from blood. Subset given: CD45RA+ positively selected. These receptors all stem from a woman in her 30s in good health.

The rearrangement links TRBV5-6 to TRBJ2-1; no definite D call. Trimming stripped 4 bases from V and 4 bases from J, with 12 bases between. Germline CDR1 reads SGHDT; CDR2 reads YYEEEE. The CDR3 totals 14 residues. In nucleotides, the CDR3 is TGTGCCAGCAGCCTAGGAAACTCGTACAATGAGCAGTTCTTC. Protein sequence: CASSLGNSYNEQFF.

This clone was found once. The chain combines TRBV10-3 with TRBJ2-3; 12 bases are a match to TRBD1. The CDR3 sequence is 16 residues long. The J segment lost 6 bases and the V segment lost 3 bases, leaving 7 bases of the junction unmatched. Germline CDR1 is ENHRY and CDR2 is SYGVKD. CDR3 residues: CAISDRRDRGHDTQYF. The CDR3 coding sequence is TGTGCCATCAGTGACCGCCGGGACAGGGGGCACGATACGCAGTATTTT.

The gene calls are TRBV6-5 and TRBJ2-7; tentatively, D is TRBD2 (6 bases). The CDR3 has 15 residues. The germline V gene encodes CDR1 MNHEY and CDR2 SVGAGI. V lost 4 bases to trimming and J lost 6 bases, with 19 bases between them. The CDR3 DNA sequence: TGTGCCAGCAGTTCGGGGACTCGGACCCCTCCCGAGCAGTACTTC. It is translated as CASSSGTRTPPEQYF.

The V and J genes are TRBV11-2 and TRBJ2-5, with 9 bases aligning to TRBD2. This CDR3 has 16 amino acids. V gave up 1 base and J gave up 5 bases; unmatched junction bases: 8. CDR1 SGHAT and CDR2 FQNNGV come from the germline V gene. In DNA, the CDR3 is TGTGCCAGCAGCTTAGTGGGTAGCGGGAGTGGGGAGACCCAGTACTTC. Encoded protein: CASSLVGSGSGETQYF.